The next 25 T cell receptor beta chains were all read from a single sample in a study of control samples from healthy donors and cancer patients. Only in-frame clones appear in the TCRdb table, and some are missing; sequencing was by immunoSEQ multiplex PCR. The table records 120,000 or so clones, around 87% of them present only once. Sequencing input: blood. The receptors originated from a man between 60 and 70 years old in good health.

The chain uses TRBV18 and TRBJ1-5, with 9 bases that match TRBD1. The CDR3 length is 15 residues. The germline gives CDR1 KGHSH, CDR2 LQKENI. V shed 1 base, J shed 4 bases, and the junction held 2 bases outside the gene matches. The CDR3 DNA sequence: TGTGCCAGCTCACCACTGGGACAGGGAAATCAGCCCCAGCATTTT. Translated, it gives CASSPLGQGNQPQHF.

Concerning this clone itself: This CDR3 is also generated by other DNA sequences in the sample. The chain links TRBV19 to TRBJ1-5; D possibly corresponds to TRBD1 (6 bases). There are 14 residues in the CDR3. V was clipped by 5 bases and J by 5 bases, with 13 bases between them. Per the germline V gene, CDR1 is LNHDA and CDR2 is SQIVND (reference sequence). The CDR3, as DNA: TGTGCCAGTAGTTCGGACAGTTTATATCAGCCCCAGCATTTT. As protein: CASSSDSLYQPQHF.

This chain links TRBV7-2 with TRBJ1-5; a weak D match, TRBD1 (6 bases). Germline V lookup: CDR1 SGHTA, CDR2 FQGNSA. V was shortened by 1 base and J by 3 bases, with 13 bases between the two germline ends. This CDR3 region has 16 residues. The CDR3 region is CASSLGPGVINQPQHF. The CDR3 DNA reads TGTGCCAGCAGCTTAGGGCCAGGGGTGATCAATCAGCCCCAGCATTTT. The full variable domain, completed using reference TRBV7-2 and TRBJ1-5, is GAGVSQSPSNKVTEKGKDVELRCDPISGHTALYWYRQSLGQGLEFLIYFQGNSAPDKSGLPSDRFSAERTGGSVSTLTIQRTQQEDSAVYLCASSLGPGVINQPQHFGDGTRLSIL.

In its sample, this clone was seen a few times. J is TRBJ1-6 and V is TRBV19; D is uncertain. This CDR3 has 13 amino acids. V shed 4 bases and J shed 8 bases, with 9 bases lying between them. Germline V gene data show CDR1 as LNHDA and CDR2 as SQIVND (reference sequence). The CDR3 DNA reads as TGTGCCAGTAGTAAAAGGACTGATTCACCCCTCCACTTT. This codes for CASSKRTDSPLHF. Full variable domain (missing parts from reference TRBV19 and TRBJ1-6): DGGITQSPKYLFRKEGQNVTLSCEQNLNHDAMYWYRQDPGQGLRLIYYSQIVNDFQKGDIAEGYSVSREKKESFPLTVTSAQKNPTAFYLCASSKRTDSPLHFGNGTRLTVT.

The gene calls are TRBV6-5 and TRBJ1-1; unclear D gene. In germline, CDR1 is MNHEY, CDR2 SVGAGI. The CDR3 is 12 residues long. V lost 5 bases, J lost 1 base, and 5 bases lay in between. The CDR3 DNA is TGTGCCAGCAGTCGGAAGAACACTGAAGCTTTCTTT. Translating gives CASSRKNTEAFF.

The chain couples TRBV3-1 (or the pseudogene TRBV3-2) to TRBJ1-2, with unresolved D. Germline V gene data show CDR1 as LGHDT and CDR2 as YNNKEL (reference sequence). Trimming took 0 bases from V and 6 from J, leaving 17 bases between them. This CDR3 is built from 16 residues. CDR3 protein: CASSQDLTDLRNGYTF. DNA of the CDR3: TGTGCCAGCAGCCAAGATCTTACGGATCTAAGGAATGGCTACACCTTC.

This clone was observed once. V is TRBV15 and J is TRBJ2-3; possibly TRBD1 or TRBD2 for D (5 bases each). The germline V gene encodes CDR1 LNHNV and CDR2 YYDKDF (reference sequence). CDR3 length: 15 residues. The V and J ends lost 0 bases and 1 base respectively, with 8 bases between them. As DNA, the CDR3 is TGTGCCACCAGCAGAGATCGAGGGGGCACAGATACGCAGTATTTT. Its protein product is CATSRDRGGTDTQYF. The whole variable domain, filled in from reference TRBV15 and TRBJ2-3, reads DAMVIQNPRYQVTQFGKPVTLSCSQTLNHNVMYWYQQKSSQAPKLLFHYYDKDFNNEADTPDNFQSRRPNTSFCFLDIRSPGLGDTAMYLCATSRDRGGTDTQYFGPGTRLTVL.

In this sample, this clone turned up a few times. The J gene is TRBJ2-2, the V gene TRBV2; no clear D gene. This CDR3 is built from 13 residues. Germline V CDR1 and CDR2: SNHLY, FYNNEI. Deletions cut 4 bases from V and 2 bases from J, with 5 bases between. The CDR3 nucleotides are TGTGCCAGCAGTGCGACCAACACCGGGGAGCTGTTTTTT. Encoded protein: CASSATNTGELFF.

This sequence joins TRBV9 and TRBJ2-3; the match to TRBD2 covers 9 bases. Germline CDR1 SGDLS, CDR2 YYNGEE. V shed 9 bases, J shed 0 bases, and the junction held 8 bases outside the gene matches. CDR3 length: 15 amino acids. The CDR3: CANPSSGGSTDTQYF. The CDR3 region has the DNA TGTGCCAATCCGTCCAGCGGGGGGAGCACAGATACGCAGTATTTT. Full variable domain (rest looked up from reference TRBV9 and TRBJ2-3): DSGVTQTPKHLITATGQRVTLRCSPRSGDLSVYWYQQSLDQGLQFLIQYYNGEERAKGNILERFSAQQFPDLHSELNLSSLELGDSALYFCANPSSGGSTDTQYFGPGTRLTVL.

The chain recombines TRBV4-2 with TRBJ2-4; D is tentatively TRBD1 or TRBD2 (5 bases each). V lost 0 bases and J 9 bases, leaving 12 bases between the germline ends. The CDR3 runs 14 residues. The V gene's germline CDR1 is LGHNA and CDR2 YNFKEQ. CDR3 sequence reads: CASSQDGGYGIQYF. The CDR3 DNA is TGTGCCAGCAGCCAAGATGGGGGATACGGCATTCAGTACTTC.

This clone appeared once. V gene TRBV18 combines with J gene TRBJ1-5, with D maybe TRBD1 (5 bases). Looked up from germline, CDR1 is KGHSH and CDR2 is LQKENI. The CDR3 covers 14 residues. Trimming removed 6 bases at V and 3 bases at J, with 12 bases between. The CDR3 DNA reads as TGTGCCAGCTCCTCGGCAGGGTCCAATCAGCCCCAGCATTTT. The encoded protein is CASSSAGSNQPQHF.

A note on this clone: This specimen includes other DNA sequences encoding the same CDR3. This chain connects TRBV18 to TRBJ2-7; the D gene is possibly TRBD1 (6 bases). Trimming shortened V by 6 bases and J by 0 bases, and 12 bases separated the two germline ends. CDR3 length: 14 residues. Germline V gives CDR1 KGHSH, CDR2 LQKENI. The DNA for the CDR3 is TGTGCCAGCTCGCCTAGACAGGACTCCTACGAGCAGTACTTC. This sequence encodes CASSPRQDSYEQYF.

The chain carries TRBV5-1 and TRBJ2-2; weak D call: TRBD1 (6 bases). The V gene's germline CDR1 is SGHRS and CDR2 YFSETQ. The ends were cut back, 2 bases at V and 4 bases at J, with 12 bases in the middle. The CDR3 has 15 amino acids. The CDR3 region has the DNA TGCGCCAGCAGCTTTGACAGGTCCCTCACCGGGGAGCTGTTTTTT. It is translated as CASSFDRSLTGELFF.

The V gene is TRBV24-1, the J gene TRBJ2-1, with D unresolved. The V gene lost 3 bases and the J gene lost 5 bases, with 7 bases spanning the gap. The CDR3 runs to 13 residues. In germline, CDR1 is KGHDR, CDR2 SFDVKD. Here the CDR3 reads CATSDVHDNEQFF. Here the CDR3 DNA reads TGTGCCACCAGTGATGTTCACGACAATGAGCAGTTCTTC.

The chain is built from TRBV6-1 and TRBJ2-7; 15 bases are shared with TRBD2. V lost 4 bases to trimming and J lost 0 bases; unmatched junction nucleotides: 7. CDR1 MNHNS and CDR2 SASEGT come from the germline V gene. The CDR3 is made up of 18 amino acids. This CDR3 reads CASSVGLAGGLSSYEQYF. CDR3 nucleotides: TGTGCCAGCAGTGTGGGACTAGCGGGGGGCCTTAGCTCCTACGAGCAGTACTTC.

The CDR3 DNA sequence: TGTGCCAGCAGTGGTGTGGGAGGAAATCAGCCCCAGCATTTT. It encodes CASSGVGGNQPQHF. The chain is built from TRBV7-2 and TRBJ1-5; no clear D gene. This CDR3 comprises 14 residues. Trimming removed 6 bases at V and 4 bases at J, with 13 bases between. Germline lookup yields CDR1 SGHTA and CDR2 FQGNSA. Full variable domain (rest looked up from reference TRBV7-2 and TRBJ1-5): GAGVSQSPSNKVTEKGKDVELRCDPISGHTALYWYRQSLGQGLEFLIYFQGNSAPDKSGLPSDRFSAERTGGSVSTLTIQRTQQEDSAVYLCASSGVGGNQPQHFGDGTRLSIL.

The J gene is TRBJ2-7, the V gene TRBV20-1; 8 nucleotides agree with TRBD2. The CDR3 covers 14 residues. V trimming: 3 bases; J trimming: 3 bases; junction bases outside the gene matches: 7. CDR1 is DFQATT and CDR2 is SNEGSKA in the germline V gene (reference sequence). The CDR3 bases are TGCAGTGCTAGTTACGCGGGGGGAATCTACGAGCAGTACTTC. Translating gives CSASYAGGIYEQYF.

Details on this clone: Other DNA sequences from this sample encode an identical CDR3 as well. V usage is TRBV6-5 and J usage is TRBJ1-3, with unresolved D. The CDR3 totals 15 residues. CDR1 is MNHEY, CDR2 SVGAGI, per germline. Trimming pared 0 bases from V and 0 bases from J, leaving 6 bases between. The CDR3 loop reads CASSYSTGSGNTIYF. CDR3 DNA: TGTGCCAGCAGTTACTCGACCGGCTCTGGAAACACCATATATTTT.

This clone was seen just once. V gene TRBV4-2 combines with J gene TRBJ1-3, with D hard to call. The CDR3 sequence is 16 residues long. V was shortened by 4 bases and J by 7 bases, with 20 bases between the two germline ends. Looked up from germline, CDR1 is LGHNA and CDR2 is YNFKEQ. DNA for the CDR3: TGTGCCAGCAGCCCCAACTCCTACTCCAGCGCTAACACCATATATTTT. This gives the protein CASSPNSYSSANTIYF.

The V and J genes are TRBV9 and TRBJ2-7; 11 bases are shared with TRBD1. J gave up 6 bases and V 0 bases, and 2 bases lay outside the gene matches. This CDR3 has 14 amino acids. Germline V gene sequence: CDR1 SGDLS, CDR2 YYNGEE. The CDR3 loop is CASSVAGTGGEQYF. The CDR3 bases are TGTGCCAGCAGCGTAGCCGGGACAGGGGGCGAGCAGTACTTC. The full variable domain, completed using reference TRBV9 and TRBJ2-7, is DSGVTQTPKHLITATGQRVTLRCSPRSGDLSVYWYQQSLDQGLQFLIQYYNGEERAKGNILERFSAQQFPDLHSELNLSSLELGDSALYFCASSVAGTGGEQYFGPGTRLTVT.

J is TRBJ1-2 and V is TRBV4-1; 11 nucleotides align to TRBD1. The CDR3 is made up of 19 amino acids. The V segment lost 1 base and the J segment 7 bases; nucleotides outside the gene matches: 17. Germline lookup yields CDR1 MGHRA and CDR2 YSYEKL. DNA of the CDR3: TGCGCCAGCAGCCAAGTCTTGGGCCCGGGACAGGGGGGATTTACTGGCTACACCTTC. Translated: CASSQVLGPGQGGFTGYTF.

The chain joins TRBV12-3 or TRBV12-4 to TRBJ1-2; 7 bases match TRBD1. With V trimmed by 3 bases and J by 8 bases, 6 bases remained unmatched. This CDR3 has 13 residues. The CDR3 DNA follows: TGTGCCAGCAGTTTGGGAGGGGGCGGGGGCTACACCTTC. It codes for CASSLGGGGGYTF.

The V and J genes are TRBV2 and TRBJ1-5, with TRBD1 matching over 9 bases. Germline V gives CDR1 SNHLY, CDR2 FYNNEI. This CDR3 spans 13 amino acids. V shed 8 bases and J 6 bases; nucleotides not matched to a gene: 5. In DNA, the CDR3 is TGTGCCAGCCGGGACAGGGAAGGTCAGCCCCAGCATTTT. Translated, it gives CASRDREGQPQHF.

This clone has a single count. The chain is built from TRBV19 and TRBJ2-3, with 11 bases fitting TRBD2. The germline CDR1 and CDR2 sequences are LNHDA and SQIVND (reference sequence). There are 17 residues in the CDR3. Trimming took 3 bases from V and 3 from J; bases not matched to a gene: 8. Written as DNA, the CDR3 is TGTGCCAGTAGTATCGGTAGCGGGGGGGCAGGAACAGATACGCAGTATTTT. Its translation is CASSIGSGGAGTDTQYF.

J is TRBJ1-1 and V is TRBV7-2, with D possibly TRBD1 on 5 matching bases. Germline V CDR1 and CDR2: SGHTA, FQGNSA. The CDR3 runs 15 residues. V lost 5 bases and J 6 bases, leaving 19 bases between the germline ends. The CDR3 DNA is TGTGCCAGCAGCACCTATGGTAGGGGTCAGCCTGAAGCTTTCTTT. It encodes CASSTYGRGQPEAFF.